This T cell receptor beta chain comes out of a study of T-cell reconstitution after alpha-beta-depleted transplantation in children. This clonotype was seen a few times. Its antigen is not known. This CDR3 region has 15 residues. Trimming at V came to 2 bases and at J to 2 bases, leaving 3 bases not matched to a gene. Germline V gene sequence: CDR1 SGHTA, CDR2 FQGNSA. Study observations and caveats: Recipient T cells and thymic progenitors that survived gave rise to the high TCRbeta diversity observed at day 60 in some patients. As was reported, about two months after transplant, alpha-beta T cells came from several hundred expanded graft clones. Newly generated T cells supplied most T-cell counts and diversity one year post-transplant.

Preparation of the TCRbeta library used unique molecular identifiers. TCRdb analysed the PCR reads with MiXCR anew, one entry per CDR3 protein. Among about 220,000 distinct CDR3 sequences listed, under 20% were seen once. The sample here was PBMCs, mostly from graft donor cells, taken 360 days after TCRalphabeta/CD19-depleted stem cell transplant. The chain carries TRBV7-2 and TRBJ2-5; 9 bases align to TRBD2. The receptor was isolated from a male patient between 2 and 10 years old who had a stem cell transplant for acute lymphoblastic leukemia, so the T cells may come from the graft donor. This CDR3 is CASSLQAGGQETQYF. The CDR3 bases are TGTGCCAGCAGCTTACAAGCGGGGGGTCAAGAGACCCAGTACTTC. The complete variable domain, with remaining parts taken from reference TRBV7-2 and TRBJ2-5, reads GAGVSQSPSNKVTEKGKDVELRCDPISGHTALYWYRQSLGQGLEFLIYFQGNSAPDKSGLPSDRFSAERTGGSVSTLTIQRTQQEDSAVYLCASSLQAGGQETQYFGPGTRLLVL.